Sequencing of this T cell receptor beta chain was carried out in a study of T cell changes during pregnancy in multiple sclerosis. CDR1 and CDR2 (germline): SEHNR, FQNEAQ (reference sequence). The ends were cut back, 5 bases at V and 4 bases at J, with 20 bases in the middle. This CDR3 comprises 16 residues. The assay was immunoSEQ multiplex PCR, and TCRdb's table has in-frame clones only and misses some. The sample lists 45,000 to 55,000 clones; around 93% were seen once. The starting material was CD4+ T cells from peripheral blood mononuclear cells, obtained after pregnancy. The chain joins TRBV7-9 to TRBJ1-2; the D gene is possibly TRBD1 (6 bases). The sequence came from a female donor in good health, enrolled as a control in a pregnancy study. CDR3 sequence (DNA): TGTGCCAGCAGCCCTCAGGGGACCGCCCACATCTATGGCTACACCTTC. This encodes CASSPQGTAHIYGYTF.